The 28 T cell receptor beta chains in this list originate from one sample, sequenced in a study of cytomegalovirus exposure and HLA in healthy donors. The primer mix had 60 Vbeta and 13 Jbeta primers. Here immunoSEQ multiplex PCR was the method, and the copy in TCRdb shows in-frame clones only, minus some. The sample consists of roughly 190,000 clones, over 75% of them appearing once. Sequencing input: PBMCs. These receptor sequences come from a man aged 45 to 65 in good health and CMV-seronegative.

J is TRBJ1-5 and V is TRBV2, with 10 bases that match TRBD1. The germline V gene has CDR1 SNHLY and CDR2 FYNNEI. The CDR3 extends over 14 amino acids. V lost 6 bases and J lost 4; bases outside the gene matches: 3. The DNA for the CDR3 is TGTGCCAGCAGCGGGACAGGGGAAAATCAGCCCCAGCATTTT. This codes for CASSGTGENQPQHF. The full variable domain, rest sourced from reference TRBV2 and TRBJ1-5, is EPEVTQTPSHQVTQMGQEVILRCVPISNHLYFYWYRQILGQKVEFLVSFYNNEISEKSEIFDDQFSVERPDGSNFTLKIRSTKLEDSAMYFCASSGTGENQPQHFGDGTRLSIL.

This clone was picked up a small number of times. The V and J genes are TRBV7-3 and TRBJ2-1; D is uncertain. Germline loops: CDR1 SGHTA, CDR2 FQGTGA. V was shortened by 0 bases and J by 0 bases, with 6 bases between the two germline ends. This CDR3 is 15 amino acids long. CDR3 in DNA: TGTGCCAGCAGCTTAACGATTAGCTCCTACAATGAGCAGTTCTTC. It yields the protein CASSLTISSYNEQFF.

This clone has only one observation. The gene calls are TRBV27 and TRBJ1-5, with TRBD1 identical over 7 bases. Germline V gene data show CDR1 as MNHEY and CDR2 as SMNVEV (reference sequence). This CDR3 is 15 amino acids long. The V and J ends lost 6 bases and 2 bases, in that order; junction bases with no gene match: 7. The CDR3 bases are TGTGCCAGCAGGCTCCAGGGGGGAGGCAATCAGCCCCAGCATTTT. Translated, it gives CASRLQGGGNQPQHF.

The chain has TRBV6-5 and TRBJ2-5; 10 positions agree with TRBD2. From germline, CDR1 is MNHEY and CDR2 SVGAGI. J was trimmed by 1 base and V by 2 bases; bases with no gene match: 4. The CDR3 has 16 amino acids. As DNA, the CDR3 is TGTGCCAGCAGTTACCGGATAGCGGGGGGCCAAGAGACCCAGTACTTC. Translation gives CASSYRIAGGQETQYF.

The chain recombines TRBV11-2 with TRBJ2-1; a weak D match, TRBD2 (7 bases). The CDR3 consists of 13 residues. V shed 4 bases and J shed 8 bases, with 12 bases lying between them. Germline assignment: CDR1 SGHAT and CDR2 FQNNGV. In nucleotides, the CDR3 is TGTGCCAGCAGCTCTGACGGGGGGCATGAGCAGTTCTTC. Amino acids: CASSSDGGHEQFF.

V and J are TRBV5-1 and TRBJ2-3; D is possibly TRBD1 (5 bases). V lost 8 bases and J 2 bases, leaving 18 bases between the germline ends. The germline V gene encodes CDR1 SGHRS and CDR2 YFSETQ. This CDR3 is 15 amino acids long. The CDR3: CARTILTTATDTQYF. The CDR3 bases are TGCGCCAGGACGATATTAACGACAGCCACAGATACGCAGTATTTT.

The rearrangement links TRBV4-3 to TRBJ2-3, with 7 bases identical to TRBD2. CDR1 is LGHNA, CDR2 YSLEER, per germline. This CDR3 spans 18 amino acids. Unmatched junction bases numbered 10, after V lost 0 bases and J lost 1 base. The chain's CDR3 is CASSQDHPTSQGTDTQYF. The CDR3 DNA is TGCGCCAGCAGCCAAGATCATCCGACTAGCCAAGGCACAGATACGCAGTATTTT.

The CDR3 bases are TGTGCCAGCAGCTTAGAGACAGGGAACTATGGCTACACCTTC. Protein: CASSLETGNYGYTF. The genes are TRBV7-9 and TRBJ1-2, with 7 bases identical to TRBD1. The germline V gene encodes CDR1 SEHNR and CDR2 FQNEAQ (reference sequence). The CDR3 totals 14 residues. V lost 1 base to trimming and J lost 2 bases; unmatched junction nucleotides: 1.

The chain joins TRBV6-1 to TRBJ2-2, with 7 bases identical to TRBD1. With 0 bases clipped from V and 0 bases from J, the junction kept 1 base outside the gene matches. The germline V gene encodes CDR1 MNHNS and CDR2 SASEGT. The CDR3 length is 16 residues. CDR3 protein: CASSEAGGSNTGELFF. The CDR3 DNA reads TGTGCCAGCAGTGAAGCAGGGGGCTCGAACACCGGGGAGCTGTTTTTT.

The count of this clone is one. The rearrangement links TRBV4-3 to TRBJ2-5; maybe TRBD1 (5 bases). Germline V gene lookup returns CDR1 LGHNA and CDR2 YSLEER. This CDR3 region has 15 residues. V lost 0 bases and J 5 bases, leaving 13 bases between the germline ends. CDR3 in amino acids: CASSQDRKGLETQYF. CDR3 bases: TGCGCCAGCAGCCAAGATCGAAAGGGGCTGGAGACCCAGTACTTC.

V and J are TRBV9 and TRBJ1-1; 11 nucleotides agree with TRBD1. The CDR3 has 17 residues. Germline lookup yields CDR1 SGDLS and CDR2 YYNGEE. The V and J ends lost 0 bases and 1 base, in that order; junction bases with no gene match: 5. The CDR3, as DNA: TGTGCCAGCAGCGTAGGTAGGGACAGGGGGAAGAACACTGAAGCTTTCTTT. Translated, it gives CASSVGRDRGKNTEAFF.

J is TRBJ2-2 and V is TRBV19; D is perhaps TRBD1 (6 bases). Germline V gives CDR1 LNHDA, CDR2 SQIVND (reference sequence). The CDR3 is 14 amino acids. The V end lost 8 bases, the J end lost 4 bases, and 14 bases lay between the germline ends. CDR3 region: CASSAGQITGELFF. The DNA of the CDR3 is TGTGCCAGTTCCGCCGGACAGATCACCGGGGAGCTGTTTTTT.

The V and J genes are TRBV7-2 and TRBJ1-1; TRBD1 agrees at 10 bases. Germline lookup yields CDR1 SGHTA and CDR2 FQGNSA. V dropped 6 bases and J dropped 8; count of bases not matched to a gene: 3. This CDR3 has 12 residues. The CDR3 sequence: CASSRQGAEAFF. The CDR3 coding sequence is TGTGCCAGCAGTCGACAGGGGGCAGAAGCTTTCTTT.

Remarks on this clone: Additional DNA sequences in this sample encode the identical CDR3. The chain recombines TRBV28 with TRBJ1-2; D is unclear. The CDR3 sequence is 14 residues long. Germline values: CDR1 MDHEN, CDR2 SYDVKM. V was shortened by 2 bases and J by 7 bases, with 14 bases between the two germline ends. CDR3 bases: TGTGCCAGCAGTTTAGGTATTCGGGAAATTGGCTACACCTTC. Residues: CASSLGIREIGYTF.

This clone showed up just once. The CDR3 DNA sequence: TGCGCCAGCAGCCATGGACAGGGGCGTGCAACTAATGAAAAACTGTTTTTT. Its translation: CASSHGQGRATNEKLFF. The chain employs TRBV4-3 and TRBJ1-4; 9 bases match TRBD1. CDR1 LGHNA and CDR2 YSLEER come from the germline V gene. The ends lost 3 bases at V and 0 bases at J; junction bases unmatched: 5. CDR3 size: 17 residues.

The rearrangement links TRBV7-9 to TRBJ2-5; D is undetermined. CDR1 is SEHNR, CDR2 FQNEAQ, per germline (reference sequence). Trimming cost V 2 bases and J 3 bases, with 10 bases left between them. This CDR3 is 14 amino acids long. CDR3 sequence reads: CASSLLVIKETQYF. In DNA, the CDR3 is TGTGCCAGCAGCTTATTAGTAATCAAAGAGACCCAGTACTTC.

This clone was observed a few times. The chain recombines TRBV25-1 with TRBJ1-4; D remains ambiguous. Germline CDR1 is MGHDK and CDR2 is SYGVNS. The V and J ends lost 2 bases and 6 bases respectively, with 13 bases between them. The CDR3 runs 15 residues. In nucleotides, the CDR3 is TGTGCCAGCAGTGAAACTAGGGAGGTGGATGAAAAACTGTTTTTT. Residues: CASSETREVDEKLFF.

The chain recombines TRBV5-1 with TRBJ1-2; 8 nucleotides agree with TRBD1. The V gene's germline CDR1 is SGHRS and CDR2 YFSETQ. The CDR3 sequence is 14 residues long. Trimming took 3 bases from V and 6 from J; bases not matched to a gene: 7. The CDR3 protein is CASSYSDRANGYTF. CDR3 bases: TGCGCCAGCAGCTACTCGGACAGGGCAAATGGCTACACCTTC.

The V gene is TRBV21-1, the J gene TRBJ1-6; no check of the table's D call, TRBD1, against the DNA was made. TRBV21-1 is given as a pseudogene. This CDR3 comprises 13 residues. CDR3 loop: CASSMTGISPLHF. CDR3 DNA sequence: TGTGCCAGCAGCATGACAGGGATATCACCCCTCCACTTT.

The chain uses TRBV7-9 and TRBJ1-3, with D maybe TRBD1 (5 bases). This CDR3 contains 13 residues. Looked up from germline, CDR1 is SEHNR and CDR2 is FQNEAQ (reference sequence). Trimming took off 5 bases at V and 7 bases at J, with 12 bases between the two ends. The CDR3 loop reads CASSTSRVNTIYF. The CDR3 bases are TGTGCCAGCAGCACCAGCAGGGTTAACACCATATATTTT. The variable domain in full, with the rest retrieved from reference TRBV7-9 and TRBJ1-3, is DTGVSQNPRHKITKRGQNVTFRCDPISEHNRLYWYRQTLGQGPEFLTYFQNEAQLEKSRLLSDRFSAERPKGSFSTLEIQRTEQGDSAMYLCASSTSRVNTIYFGEGSWLTVV.

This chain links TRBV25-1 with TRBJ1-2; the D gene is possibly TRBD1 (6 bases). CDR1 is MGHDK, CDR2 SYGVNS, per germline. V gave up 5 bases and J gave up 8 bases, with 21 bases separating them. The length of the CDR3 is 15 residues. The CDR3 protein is CASSQGSKPLGGYTF. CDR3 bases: TGTGCCAGCAGTCAGGGGTCGAAACCCCTGGGCGGCTACACCTTC.

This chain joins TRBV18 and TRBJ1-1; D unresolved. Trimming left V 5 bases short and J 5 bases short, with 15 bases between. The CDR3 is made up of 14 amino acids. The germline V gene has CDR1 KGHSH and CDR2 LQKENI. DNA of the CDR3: TGTGCCAGCTCAGTGGGAGTCAAGGGTACTGAAGCTTTCTTT. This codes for CASSVGVKGTEAFF.

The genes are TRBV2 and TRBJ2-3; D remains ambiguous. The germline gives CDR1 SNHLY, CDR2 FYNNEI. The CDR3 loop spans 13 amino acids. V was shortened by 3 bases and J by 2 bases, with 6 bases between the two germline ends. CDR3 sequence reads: CASSDTNTDTQYF. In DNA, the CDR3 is TGTGCCAGCAGTGACACTAACACAGATACGCAGTATTTT. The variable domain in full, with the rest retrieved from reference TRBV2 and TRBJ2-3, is EPEVTQTPSHQVTQMGQEVILRCVPISNHLYFYWYRQILGQKVEFLVSFYNNEISEKSEIFDDQFSVERPDGSNFTLKIRSTKLEDSAMYFCASSDTNTDTQYFGPGTRLTVL.

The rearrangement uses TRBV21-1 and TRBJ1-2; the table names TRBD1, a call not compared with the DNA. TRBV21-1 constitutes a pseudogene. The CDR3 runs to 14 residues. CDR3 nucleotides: TGTGCCAGCTTCTCAGGGGGGCCCTTTGATGGCTACACCTTC. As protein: CASFSGGPFDGYTF.

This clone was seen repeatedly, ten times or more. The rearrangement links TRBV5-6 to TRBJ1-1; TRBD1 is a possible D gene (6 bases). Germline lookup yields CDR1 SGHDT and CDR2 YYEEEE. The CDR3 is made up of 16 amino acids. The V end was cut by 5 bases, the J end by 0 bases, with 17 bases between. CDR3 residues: CASRPQGVTLNTEAFF. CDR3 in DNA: TGTGCCAGCAGGCCACAGGGAGTCACCTTGAACACTGAAGCTTTCTTT.

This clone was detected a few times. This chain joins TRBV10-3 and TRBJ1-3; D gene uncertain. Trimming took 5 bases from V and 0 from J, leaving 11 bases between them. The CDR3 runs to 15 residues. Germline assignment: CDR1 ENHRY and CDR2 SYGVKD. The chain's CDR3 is CAISRTEDSGNTIYF. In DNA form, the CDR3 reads TGTGCCATCAGTAGGACGGAGGACTCTGGAAACACCATATATTTT.

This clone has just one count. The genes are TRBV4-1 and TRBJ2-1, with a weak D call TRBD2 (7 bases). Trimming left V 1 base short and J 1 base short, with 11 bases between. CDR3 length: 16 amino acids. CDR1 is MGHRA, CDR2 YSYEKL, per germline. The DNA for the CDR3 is TGCGCCAGCAGCCAAGTTGGGGGGGCATCCTACAATGAGCAGTTCTTC. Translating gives CASSQVGGASYNEQFF.

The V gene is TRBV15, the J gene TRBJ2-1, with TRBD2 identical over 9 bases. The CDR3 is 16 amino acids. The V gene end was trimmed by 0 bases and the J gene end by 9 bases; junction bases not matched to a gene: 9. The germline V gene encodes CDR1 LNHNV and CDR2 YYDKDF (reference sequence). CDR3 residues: CATSRDIGGGASEQFF. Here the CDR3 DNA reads TGTGCCACCAGCAGAGATATTGGCGGGGGGGCCTCTGAGCAGTTCTTC. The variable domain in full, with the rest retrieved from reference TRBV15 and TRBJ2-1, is DAMVIQNPRYQVTQFGKPVTLSCSQTLNHNVMYWYQQKSSQAPKLLFHYYDKDFNNEADTPDNFQSRRPNTSFCFLDIRSPGLGDTAMYLCATSRDIGGGASEQFFGPGTRLTVL.